The 29 T cell receptor beta chains listed next were all sequenced from one sample in a study of blood T cell repertoires in COVID-19. Here immunoSEQ multiplex PCR was the method, and the copy in TCRdb shows in-frame clones only, minus some. Counted here are about 360,000 clones, around 83% occurring once; the ten biggest clones make up about 2.7%. Sequences were obtained from peripheral blood. The receptor set was obtained from a man under 40 with active or convalescent COVID-19.

The gene calls are TRBV27 and TRBJ2-1; D perhaps matches TRBD2 (6 bases). Germline assignment: CDR1 MNHEY and CDR2 SMNVEV (reference sequence). The CDR3 consists of 14 residues. The ends were cut back, 11 bases at V and 7 bases at J, with 21 bases in the middle. The CDR3 bases are TGTGCCTCCACTAGTCTAGCGCAGAGGAATGAGCAGTTCTTC. Its translation is CASTSLAQRNEQFF.

The DNA of the CDR3 is TGTGCCAGCAGCGGCCGCGGGGGGGCCGGAAATGAGCAGTTCTTC. Its translation: CASSGRGGAGNEQFF. The chain links TRBV11-2 to TRBJ2-1, with 9 bases aligning to TRBD2. The V and J ends lost 5 bases and 7 bases, in that order; junction bases with no gene match: 9. Germline V CDR1 and CDR2: SGHAT, FQNNGV. The length of the CDR3 is 15 residues.

This clone was recorded a few times. This sequence joins TRBV5-1 and TRBJ2-7, with TRBD2 matching over 9 bases. Trimming removed 0 bases from V and 2 bases from J; junction bases left unmatched: 6. The CDR3 totals 16 residues. In germline, CDR1 is SGHRS, CDR2 YFSETQ. This chain's CDR3 is CASSLVSGGLPYEQYF. The CDR3 DNA reads TGCGCCAGCAGCTTGGTTAGCGGGGGCCTTCCCTACGAGCAGTACTTC.

The gene calls are TRBV19 and TRBJ2-3; no definite D call. CDR1 LNHDA and CDR2 SQIVND come from the germline V gene (reference sequence). The CDR3 loop spans 13 amino acids. Trimming took off 6 bases at V and 3 bases at J, with 10 bases between the two ends. CDR3 bases: TGTGCCAGTAGACCCGTGGCAACAGATACGCAGTATTTT. This codes for CASRPVATDTQYF.

The chain employs TRBV29-1 and TRBJ2-5; D might be TRBD2 (6 bases). Germline lookup yields CDR1 SQVTM and CDR2 ANQGSEA. Trimming removed 2 bases at V and 7 bases at J, with 14 bases between. CDR3 length equals 13 residues. Here the CDR3 DNA reads TGCAGCGTTGAACCGCTAGCGACATCGACCCAGTACTTC. Protein: CSVEPLATSTQYF. The complete variable domain, with remaining parts taken from reference TRBV29-1 and TRBJ2-5, reads SAVISQKPSRDICQRGTSLTIQCQVDSQVTMMFWYRQQPGQSLTLIATANQGSEATYESGFVIDKFPISRPNLTFSTLTVSNMSPEDSSIYLCSVEPLATSTQYFGPGTRLLVL.

This clone appeared once. V usage is TRBV6-5 and J usage is TRBJ1-1, with 10 bases matching TRBD1. This CDR3 is 14 amino acids long. From germline, CDR1 is MNHEY and CDR2 SVGAGI. V shed 9 bases and J 6 bases; nucleotides not matched to a gene: 10. The DNA of the CDR3 is TGTGCCAGTAAAGACAGGGGGCTGATGGCTGAAGCTTTCTTT. Protein sequence: CASKDRGLMAEAFF.

Concerning this clone itself: Other DNA sequences in the sample encode the same CDR3. V gene TRBV6-5 combines with J gene TRBJ1-5; TRBD1 is a possible D gene (6 bases). Germline CDR1 and CDR2: MNHEY and SVGAGI. This CDR3 spans 12 amino acids. V lost 6 bases and J lost 4, with 7 bases in between. CDR3 in amino acids: CASRGGNQPQHF. The CDR3 bases are TGTGCCAGCAGAGGGGGTAATCAGCCCCAGCATTTT.

The CDR3: CASSPTGTGAVEQYF. The CDR3 DNA reads as TGTGCCAGCAGTCCTACCGGGACAGGGGCTGTCGAGCAGTACTTC. This chain uses TRBV28 with TRBJ2-7, with 10 bases matching TRBD1. The CDR3 spans 15 residues. Germline CDR1 MDHEN, CDR2 SYDVKM. V trimming: 5 bases; J trimming: 6 bases; junction bases outside the gene matches: 10.

The chain uses TRBV28 and TRBJ1-2, with a tentative D call TRBD1 (5 bases). V lost 4 bases and J 4 bases, leaving 13 bases between the germline ends. This CDR3 comprises 14 residues. CDR1 and CDR2 (germline): MDHEN, SYDVKM. In nucleotides, the CDR3 is TGTGCCAGCAGTTCTCCGACAGAACCCTATGGCTACACCTTC. It codes for CASSSPTEPYGYTF.

This sequence joins TRBV3-1 (or the pseudogene TRBV3-2) and TRBJ2-3, with TRBD2 matching 12 bases. There are 18 residues in the CDR3. After removal of 5 bases from V and 4 bases from J, the junction contained 13 bases not matched to a gene. Germline V CDR1 and CDR2: LGHDT, YNNKEL (reference sequence). The CDR3 here is CASSKGPSGRVRADTQYF. The CDR3 DNA follows: TGTGCCAGCAGCAAAGGGCCTAGCGGGAGGGTGAGGGCAGATACGCAGTATTTT.

The rearrangement links TRBV9 to TRBJ1-6; 8 nucleotides agree with TRBD1. CDR1 and CDR2 (germline): SGDLS, YYNGEE. This CDR3 is 15 amino acids long. Losses at the gene ends were 2 bases for V and 8 bases for J; bases not matched to a gene: 6. The CDR3 bases are TGTGCCAGCAGCGTTGAGACAGGGGTGGATTCACCCCTCCACTTT. Residues: CASSVETGVDSPLHF. The whole variable domain, remainder taken from reference TRBV9 and TRBJ1-6, is DSGVTQTPKHLITATGQRVTLRCSPRSGDLSVYWYQQSLDQGLQFLIQYYNGEERAKGNILERFSAQQFPDLHSELNLSSLELGDSALYFCASSVETGVDSPLHFGNGTRLTVT.

This clone was counted between two and nine times. The chain employs TRBV5-1 and TRBJ2-1, with TRBD2 as a possible D gene (5 bases). The germline gives CDR1 SGHRS, CDR2 YFSETQ. The CDR3 is 15 residues long. Trimming cost V 4 bases and J 5 bases, with 16 bases left between them. This CDR3 reads CASSPSGPRNNEQFF. Here the CDR3 DNA reads TGCGCCAGCAGCCCCAGCGGCCCCCGGAACAATGAGCAGTTCTTC.

The V gene is TRBV5-4, the J gene TRBJ1-2, with TRBD1 matching over 7 bases. Trimming took 4 bases from V and 6 from J; bases not matched to a gene: 6. The CDR3 totals 13 residues. Germline CDR1 SGHNT, CDR2 YYREEE (reference sequence). This CDR3 is CASSMGQSHGYTF. The CDR3 DNA reads TGTGCCAGCAGCATGGGACAGAGCCATGGCTACACCTTC.

The table lists this clone with a count of one. The chain recombines TRBV7-3 with TRBJ2-5; weak D call: TRBD1 (6 bases). Per the germline V gene, CDR1 is SGHTA and CDR2 is FQGTGA. The length of the CDR3 is 15 residues. V dropped 2 bases and J dropped 1 base, with 11 bases sitting between them. This CDR3 reads CASSLDTGFQETQYF. The CDR3, as DNA: TGTGCCAGCAGCTTAGACACAGGGTTCCAAGAGACCCAGTACTTC.

The chain recombines TRBV9 with TRBJ2-3; D uncertain. The length of the CDR3 is 11 residues. The V and J ends lost 3 bases and 3 bases respectively, with 2 bases between them. CDR1 SGDLS and CDR2 YYNGEE come from the germline V gene. The CDR3 nucleotides are TGTGCCAGCAGCGCGACAGATACGCAGTATTTT. Translated: CASSATDTQYF. Filled out from reference TRBV9 and TRBJ2-3, the complete variable domain reads DSGVTQTPKHLITATGQRVTLRCSPRSGDLSVYWYQQSLDQGLQFLIQYYNGEERAKGNILERFSAQQFPDLHSELNLSSLELGDSALYFCASSATDTQYFGPGTRLTVL.

This rearrangement joins TRBV7-3 to TRBJ2-6, with 7 bases lining up with TRBD1. Germline-derived CDR1 and CDR2 are SGHTA and FQGTGA. The CDR3 is 15 residues long. V shed 5 bases and J 3 bases; nucleotides not matched to a gene: 4. CDR3 in amino acids: CASSLDRVGANVLTF. The CDR3 DNA follows: TGTGCCAGCAGCCTCGACAGGGTTGGGGCCAACGTCCTGACTTTC.

V is TRBV19 and J is TRBJ2-1; 12 nucleotides match TRBD2. Germline CDR1 LNHDA, CDR2 SQIVND (reference sequence). This CDR3 spans 16 amino acids. Trimming took 5 bases from V and 3 from J; bases not matched to a gene: 5. The CDR3 spells CASSPGTSGFYNEQFF. The DNA for the CDR3 is TGTGCCAGTAGTCCCGGGACTAGCGGGTTCTACAATGAGCAGTTCTTC.

The rearrangement links TRBV7-2 to TRBJ2-2; D gene uncertain. The CDR3 has 16 residues. Trimming took off 5 bases at V and 2 bases at J, with 15 bases between the two ends. Looked up from germline, CDR1 is SGHTA and CDR2 is FQGNSA. CDR3 in amino acids: CASSPNSALNTGELFF. CDR3 in DNA: TGTGCCAGCAGCCCAAACAGTGCCCTTAACACCGGGGAGCTGTTTTTT.

The V and J genes are TRBV5-5 and TRBJ1-1; TRBD1 matches at 8 bases. Germline V gives CDR1 SGHKS, CDR2 YYEKEE (reference sequence). This CDR3 is 14 amino acids long. The J segment lost 4 bases and the V segment lost 2 bases, leaving 4 bases of the junction unmatched. Here the CDR3 DNA reads TGTGCCAGCAGCTTACAAACAGGGGGCACTGAAGCTTTCTTT. Amino acids: CASSLQTGGTEAFF.

This clone was seen a single time. V usage is TRBV15 and J usage is TRBJ2-1, with TRBD2 as a possible D gene (6 bases). This CDR3 is 16 amino acids long. The germline V and J ends were trimmed by 1 base and 4 bases, with 14 bases remaining between them. Germline CDR1 LNHNV, CDR2 YYDKDF (reference sequence). In nucleotides, the CDR3 is TGTGCCACCAGCAGAGGTAGGGACTTGGGATACAATGAGCAGTTCTTC. Protein: CATSRGRDLGYNEQFF.

This clone was detected once. This chain links TRBV7-9 with TRBJ2-7, with TRBD1 identical over 9 bases. CDR1 is SEHNR and CDR2 is FQNEAQ in the germline V gene (reference sequence). This CDR3 region has 15 residues. Losses at the gene ends were 2 bases for V and 2 bases for J; bases not matched to a gene: 4. The CDR3 DNA reads as TGTGCCAGCAGCTTAAACGGACAGGGGCCCTACGAGCAGTACTTC. It codes for CASSLNGQGPYEQYF.

In its sample, this clone was seen a few times. The chain combines TRBV19 with TRBJ1-3; D is perhaps TRBD1 (6 bases). Germline CDR1 reads LNHDA; CDR2 reads SQIVND (reference sequence). CDR3 length: 15 residues. V was clipped by 6 bases and J by 0 bases, with 12 bases between them. The CDR3 DNA reads as TGTGCCAGTAGCCCGGACAGATACTCTGGAAACACCATATATTTT. Amino acid sequence: CASSPDRYSGNTIYF.

The DNA for the CDR3 is TGTGCCAGCAGCCAAGTGGTCCGGGACAAGGAGTATGGCTACACCTTC. Encoded protein: CASSQVVRDKEYGYTF. The chain couples TRBV4-2 to TRBJ1-2; tentative D call: TRBD1 (6 bases). Per the germline V gene, CDR1 is LGHNA and CDR2 is YNFKEQ. There are 16 residues in the CDR3. Trimming pared 1 base from V and 5 bases from J, leaving 17 bases between.

The chain links TRBV15 to TRBJ1-2; D gene uncertain. CDR3 length: 17 amino acids. Per germline, CDR1 LNHNV and CDR2 YYDKDF (reference sequence). V lost 0 bases, J lost 8 bases, and 22 bases lay in between. In nucleotides, the CDR3 is TGTGCCACCAGCAGAGATCAAGTCAGGTGGACTTTTTGGGGCTACACCTTC. Translated: CATSRDQVRWTFWGYTF.

This chain connects TRBV28 to TRBJ2-1; the match to TRBD1 covers 9 bases. The CDR3 is made up of 15 amino acids. Germline CDR1 is MDHEN and CDR2 is SYDVKM. After removal of 3 bases from V and 7 bases from J, the junction contained 7 bases not matched to a gene. The CDR3, as DNA: TGTGCCAGCAGTTTTGCGGGACAGGGAGCGAATGAGCAGTTCTTC. Protein sequence: CASSFAGQGANEQFF.

This sequence joins TRBV7-9 and TRBJ2-1, with TRBD1 matching over 9 bases. The germline V gene encodes CDR1 SEHNR and CDR2 FQNEAQ (reference sequence). The CDR3 covers 16 residues. Losses at the gene ends were 3 bases for V and 10 bases for J; bases not matched to a gene: 13. CDR3 nucleotide sequence: TGTGCCAGCAGCTTTTCTGGGACAGGGAAAGGAGAGGAGCAGTTCTTC. This codes for CASSFSGTGKGEEQFF.

The chain joins TRBV5-5 to TRBJ2-3, with D perhaps matching TRBD2 (7 bases). Trimming left V 1 base short and J 2 bases short, with 17 bases between. The V gene's germline CDR1 is SGHKS and CDR2 YYEKEE (reference sequence). This CDR3 spans 17 amino acids. The DNA for the CDR3 is TGTGCCAGCAGCTTGTATCGGGGGCGGGAGCTCACAGATACGCAGTATTTT. Its translation is CASSLYRGRELTDTQYF.

This clone was found once. This CDR3 is also generated by other DNA sequences in the sample. The chain joins TRBV3-1 (or the pseudogene TRBV3-2) to TRBJ2-7, with a possible D match to TRBD2 (5 bases). V dropped 4 bases and J dropped 3 bases, with 13 bases sitting between them. Germline V gene data show CDR1 as LGHDT and CDR2 as YNNKEL (reference sequence). The CDR3 consists of 14 residues. CDR3 bases: TGTGCCAGCAGCCCAGGTCTAGCTGGCTACGAGCAGTACTTC. It specifies CASSPGLAGYEQYF.

J is TRBJ2-2 and V is TRBV6-4; the match to TRBD1 covers 8 bases. V dropped 1 base and J dropped 4; count of bases not matched to a gene: 8. Germline V gene lookup returns CDR1 MRHNA and CDR2 SNTAGT. The CDR3 runs to 17 residues. The CDR3 spells CASSDWPGGVGTGELFF. The CDR3, as DNA: TGTGCCAGCAGTGACTGGCCAGGGGGCGTGGGCACCGGGGAGCTGTTTTTT.